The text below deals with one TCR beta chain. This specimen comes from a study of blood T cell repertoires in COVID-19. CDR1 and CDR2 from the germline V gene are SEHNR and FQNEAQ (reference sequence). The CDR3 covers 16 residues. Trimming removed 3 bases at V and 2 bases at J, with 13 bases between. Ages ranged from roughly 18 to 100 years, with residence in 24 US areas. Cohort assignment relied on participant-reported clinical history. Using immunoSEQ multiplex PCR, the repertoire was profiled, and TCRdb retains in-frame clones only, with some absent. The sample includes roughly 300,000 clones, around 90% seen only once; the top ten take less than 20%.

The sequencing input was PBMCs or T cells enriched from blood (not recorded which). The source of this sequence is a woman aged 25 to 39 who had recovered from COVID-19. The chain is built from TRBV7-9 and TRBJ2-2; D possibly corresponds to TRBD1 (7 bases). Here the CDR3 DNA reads TGTGCCAGCAGCTTTCTACAGGGGACTAACACCGGGGAGCTGTTTTTT. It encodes CASSFLQGTNTGELFF.